The present T cell receptor beta chain was sequenced within a study of beta chain features in type 1 diabetes. Study results and caveats: With patients and controls alike, PCR might favor shorter templates to an equal degree. Type 1 diabetes patients had VDJ junctions that carried fewer insertions and more deletions. The cDNA sequencing approach could over-represent high-TCR-expressing cells. For Type 1 diabetes patients, all four CD4+ subsets carried TCRB CDR3s that were moderately but significantly shorter.

Every isolated RNA sample was fully reverse transcribed, so sequencing captured expressed TCRB transcripts. TCRdb's table, derived via immunoSEQ multiplex PCR, lists solely in-frame clones and lacks some. The table includes 150,000 or so clones, roughly 59% detected once. The table lists this clone with a count of one. The antigen is undetermined. This CDR3 region has 14 residues. Germline loops: CDR1 SNHLY, CDR2 FYNNEI. Between the trimmed V and J ends, which lost 3 bases and 5 bases, there was a span of 13 bases. The chain couples TRBV2 to TRBJ2-5, with no clear D. This clonotype originated in a man aged 25 to 40 with type 1 diabetes. The sample taken for sequencing was naive CD4+ T cells from blood. The CDR3 nucleotides read TGTGCCAGCAGTGATTTGATTAGTATGGAGACCCAGTACTTC. This translates into CASSDLISMETQYF.